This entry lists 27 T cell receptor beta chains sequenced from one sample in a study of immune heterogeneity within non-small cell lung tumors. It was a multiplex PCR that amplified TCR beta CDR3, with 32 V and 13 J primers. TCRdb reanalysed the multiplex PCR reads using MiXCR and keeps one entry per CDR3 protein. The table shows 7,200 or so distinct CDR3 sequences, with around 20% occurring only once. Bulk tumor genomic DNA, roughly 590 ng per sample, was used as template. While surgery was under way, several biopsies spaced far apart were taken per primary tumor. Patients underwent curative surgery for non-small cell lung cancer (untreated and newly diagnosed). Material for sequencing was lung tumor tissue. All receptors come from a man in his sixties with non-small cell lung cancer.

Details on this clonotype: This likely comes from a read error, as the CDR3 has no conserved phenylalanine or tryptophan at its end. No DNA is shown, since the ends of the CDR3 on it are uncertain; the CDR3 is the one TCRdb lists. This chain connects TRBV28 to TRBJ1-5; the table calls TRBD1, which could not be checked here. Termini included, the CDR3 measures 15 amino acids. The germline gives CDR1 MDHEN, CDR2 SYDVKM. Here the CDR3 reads CASSFGQGRYQPQDS.

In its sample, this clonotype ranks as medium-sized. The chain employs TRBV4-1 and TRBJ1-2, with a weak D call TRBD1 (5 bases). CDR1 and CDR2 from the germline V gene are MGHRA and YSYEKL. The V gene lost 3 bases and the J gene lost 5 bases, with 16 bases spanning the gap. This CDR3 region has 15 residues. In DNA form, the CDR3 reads TGCGCCAGCAGCCAGACGGGACGGGAATCTTATGGCTACACCTTC. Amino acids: CASSQTGRESYGYTF.

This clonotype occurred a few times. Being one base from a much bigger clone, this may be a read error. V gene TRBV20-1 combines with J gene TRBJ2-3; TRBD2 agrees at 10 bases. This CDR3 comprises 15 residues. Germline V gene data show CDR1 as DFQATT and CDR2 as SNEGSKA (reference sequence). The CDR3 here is CSAEGASGSQDMQYF. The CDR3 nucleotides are TGCAGTGCGGAGGGGGCTAGCGGGAGTCAGGATATGCAGTATTTT.

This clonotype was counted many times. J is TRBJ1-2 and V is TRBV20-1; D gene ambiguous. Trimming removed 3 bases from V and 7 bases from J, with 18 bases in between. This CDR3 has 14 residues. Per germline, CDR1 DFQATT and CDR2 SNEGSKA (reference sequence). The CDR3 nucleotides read TGCAGTGCTAGTGTGCCAGGAACCTCTGCTGGCTACACCTTC. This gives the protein CSASVPGTSAGYTF.

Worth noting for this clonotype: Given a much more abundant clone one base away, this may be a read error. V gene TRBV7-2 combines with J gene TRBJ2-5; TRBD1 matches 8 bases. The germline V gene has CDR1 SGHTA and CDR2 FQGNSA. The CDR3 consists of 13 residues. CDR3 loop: CASSLEDRETHYF. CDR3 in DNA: TGTGCCAGCAGCTTAGAGGACAGGGAGACCCACTACTTC. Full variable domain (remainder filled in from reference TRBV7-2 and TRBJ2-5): GAGVSQSPSNKVTEKGKDVELRCDPISGHTALYWYRQSLGQGLEFLIYFQGNSAPDKSGLPSDRFSAERTGGSVSTLTIQRTQQEDSAVYLCASSLEDRETHYFGPGTRLLVL.

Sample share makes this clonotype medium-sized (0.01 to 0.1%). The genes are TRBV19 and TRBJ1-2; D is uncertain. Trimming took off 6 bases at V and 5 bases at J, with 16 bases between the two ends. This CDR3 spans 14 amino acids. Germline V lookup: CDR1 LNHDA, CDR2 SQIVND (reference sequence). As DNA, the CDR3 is TGTGCCAGTAGCCCAGTCATGGCGACTTATGGCTACACCTTC. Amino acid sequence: CASSPVMATYGYTF.

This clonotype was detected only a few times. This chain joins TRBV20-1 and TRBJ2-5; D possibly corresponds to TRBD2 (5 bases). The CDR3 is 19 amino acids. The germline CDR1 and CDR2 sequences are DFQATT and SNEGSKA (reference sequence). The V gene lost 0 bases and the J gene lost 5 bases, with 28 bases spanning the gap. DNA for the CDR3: TGCAGTGCTAGAGATTCGGGCGGCTCGAGCGGACCGACCCTGGAGACCCAGTACTTC. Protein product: CSARDSGGSSGPTLETQYF.

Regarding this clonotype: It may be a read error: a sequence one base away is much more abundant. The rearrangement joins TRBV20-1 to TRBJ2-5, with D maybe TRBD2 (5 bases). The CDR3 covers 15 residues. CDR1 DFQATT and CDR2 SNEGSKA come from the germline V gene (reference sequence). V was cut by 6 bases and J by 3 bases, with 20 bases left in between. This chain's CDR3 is CSAPSWSGLKETQYF. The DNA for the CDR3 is TGCAGTGCCCCTAGCTGGAGTGGTTTGAAAGAGACCCAGTACTTC.

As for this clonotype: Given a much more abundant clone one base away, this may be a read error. CDR3 nucleotides: TGTGCCAGCAGCCAAGAAGTTATATCTAACACCGGGGAGCTGTTTTTT. This gives the protein CASSQEVISNTGELFF. This chain links TRBV3-1 with TRBJ2-2; D gene ambiguous. This CDR3 is 16 amino acids long. CDR1 LGHDT and CDR2 YNNKEL come from the germline V gene (reference sequence). Deletions cut 0 bases from V and 2 bases from J, with 10 bases between.

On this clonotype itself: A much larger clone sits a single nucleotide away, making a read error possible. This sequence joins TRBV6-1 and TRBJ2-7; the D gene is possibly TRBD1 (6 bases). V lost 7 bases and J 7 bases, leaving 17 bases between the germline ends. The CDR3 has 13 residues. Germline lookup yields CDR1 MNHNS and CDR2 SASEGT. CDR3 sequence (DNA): TGTGCCAGCACCCCAGACAGGTTGGGGGAGCAGTACTTC. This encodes CASTPDRLGEQYF.

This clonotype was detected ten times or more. In DNA, the CDR3 is TGTGCCAGCAGTCCCCGGGTAGGGATGAACACTGAAGCTTTCTTT. Translation: CASSPRVGMNTEAFF. The chain carries TRBV28 and TRBJ1-1; D remains ambiguous. Germline CDR1 MDHEN, CDR2 SYDVKM. This CDR3 spans 15 amino acids. With 5 bases removed from V and 0 bases from J, the gap between germline ends came to 13 bases.

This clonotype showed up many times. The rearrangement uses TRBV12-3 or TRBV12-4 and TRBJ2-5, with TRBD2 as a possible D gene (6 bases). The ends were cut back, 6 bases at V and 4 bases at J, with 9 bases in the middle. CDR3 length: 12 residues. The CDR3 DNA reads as TGTGCCAGCAGCCTTAGCGGAGAGACCCAGTACTTC. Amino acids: CASSLSGETQYF.

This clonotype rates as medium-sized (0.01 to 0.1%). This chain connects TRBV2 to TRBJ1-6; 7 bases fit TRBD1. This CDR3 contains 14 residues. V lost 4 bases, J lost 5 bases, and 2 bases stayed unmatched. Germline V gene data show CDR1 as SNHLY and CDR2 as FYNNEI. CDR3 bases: TGTGCCAGCAGTGGGGGACAGAATAATTCACCCCTCCACTTT. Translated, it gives CASSGGQNNSPLHF.

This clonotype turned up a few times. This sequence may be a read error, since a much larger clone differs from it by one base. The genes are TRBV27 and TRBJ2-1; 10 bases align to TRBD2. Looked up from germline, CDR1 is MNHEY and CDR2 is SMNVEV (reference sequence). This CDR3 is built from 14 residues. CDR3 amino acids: CAGRPSGSLDEQFF. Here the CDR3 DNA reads TGTGCCGGCAGGCCTAGCGGGAGTCTGGATGAGCAGTTCTTC.

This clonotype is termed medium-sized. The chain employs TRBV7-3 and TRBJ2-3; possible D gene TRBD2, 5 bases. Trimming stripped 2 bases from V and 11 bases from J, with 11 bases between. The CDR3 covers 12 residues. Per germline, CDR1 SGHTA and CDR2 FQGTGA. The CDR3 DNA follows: TGTGCCAGCAGCTTATCTGACGGGGTGCAGTATTTT. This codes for CASSLSDGVQYF.

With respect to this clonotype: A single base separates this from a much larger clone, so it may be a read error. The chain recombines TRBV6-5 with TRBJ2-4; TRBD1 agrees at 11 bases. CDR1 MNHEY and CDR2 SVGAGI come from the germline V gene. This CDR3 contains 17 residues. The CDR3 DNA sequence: TGTGCCATCAGTTATACCCTTCCCGGACAGGGGGCAAGCATTCAGTACTTC. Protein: CAISYTLPGQGASIQYF.

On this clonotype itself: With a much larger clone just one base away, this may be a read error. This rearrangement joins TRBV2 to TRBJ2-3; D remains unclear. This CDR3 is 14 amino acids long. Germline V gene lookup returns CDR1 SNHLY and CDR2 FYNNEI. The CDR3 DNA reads TGTGCCAGCAGTGTTAATCTTTACACATATACGCAGTATTTT. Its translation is CASSVNLYTYTQYF. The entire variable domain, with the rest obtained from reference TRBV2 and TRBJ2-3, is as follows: EPEVTQTPSHQVTQMGQEVILRCVPISNHLYFYWYRQILGQKVEFLVSFYNNEISEKSEIFDDQFSVERPDGSNFTLKIRSTKLEDSAMYFCASSVNLYTYTQYFGPGTRLTVL.

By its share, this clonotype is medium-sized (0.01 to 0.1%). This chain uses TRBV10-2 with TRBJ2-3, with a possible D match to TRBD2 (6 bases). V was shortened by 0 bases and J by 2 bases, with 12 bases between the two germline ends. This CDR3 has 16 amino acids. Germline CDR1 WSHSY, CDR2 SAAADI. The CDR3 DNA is TGCGCCAGCAGTGAGTCGGCGGGATCCGACACAGATACGCAGTATTTT. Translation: CASSESAGSDTDTQYF.

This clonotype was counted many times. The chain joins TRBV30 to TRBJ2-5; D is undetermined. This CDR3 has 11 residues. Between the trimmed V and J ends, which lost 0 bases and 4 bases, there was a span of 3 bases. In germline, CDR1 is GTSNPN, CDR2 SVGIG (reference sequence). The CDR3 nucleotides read TGTGCCTGGAGTGTTCTAGAGACCCAGTACTTC. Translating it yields CAWSVLETQYF.

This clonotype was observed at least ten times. CDR3 DNA sequence: TGTGCCAGCAGCGCAACCGGGACCAACACAGATACGCAGTATTTT. It yields the protein CASSATGTNTDTQYF. The chain combines TRBV9 with TRBJ2-3; the D call may be TRBD1 or TRBD2 (5 bases each). V lost 3 bases, J lost 2 bases, and 13 bases lay in between. Per germline, CDR1 SGDLS and CDR2 YYNGEE. The CDR3 spans 15 residues.

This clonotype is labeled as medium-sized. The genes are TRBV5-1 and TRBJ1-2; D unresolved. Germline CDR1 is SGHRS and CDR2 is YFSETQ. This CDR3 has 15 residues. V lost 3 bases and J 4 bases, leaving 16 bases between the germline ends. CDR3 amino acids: CASSSADPDIYGYTF. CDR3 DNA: TGCGCCAGCAGCTCAGCGGACCCCGACATCTATGGCTACACCTTC.

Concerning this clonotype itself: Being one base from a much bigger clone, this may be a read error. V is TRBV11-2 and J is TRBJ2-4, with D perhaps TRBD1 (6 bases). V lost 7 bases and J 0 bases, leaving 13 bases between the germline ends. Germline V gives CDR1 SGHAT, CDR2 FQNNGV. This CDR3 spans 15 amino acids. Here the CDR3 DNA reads TGTGCCAGCACCTTGGACAGACTAGCCAAAAACATTCAGTACTTC. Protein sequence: CASTLDRLAKNIQYF.

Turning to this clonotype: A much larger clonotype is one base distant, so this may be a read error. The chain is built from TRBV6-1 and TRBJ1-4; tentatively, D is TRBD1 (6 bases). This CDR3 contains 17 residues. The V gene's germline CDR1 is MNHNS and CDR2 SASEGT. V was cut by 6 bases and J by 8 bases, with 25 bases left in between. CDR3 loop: CASRSGTWGDGREKLFF. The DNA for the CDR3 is TGTGCCAGCAGGTCCGGGACATGGGGAGACGGAAGAGAAAAACTGTTTTTT.

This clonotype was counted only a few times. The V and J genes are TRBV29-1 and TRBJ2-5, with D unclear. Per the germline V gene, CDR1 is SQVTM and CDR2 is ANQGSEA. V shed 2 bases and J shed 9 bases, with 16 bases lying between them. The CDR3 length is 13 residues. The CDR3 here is CSVEIPENSAQYF. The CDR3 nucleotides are TGCAGCGTTGAAATCCCGGAGAACTCGGCCCAGTACTTC.

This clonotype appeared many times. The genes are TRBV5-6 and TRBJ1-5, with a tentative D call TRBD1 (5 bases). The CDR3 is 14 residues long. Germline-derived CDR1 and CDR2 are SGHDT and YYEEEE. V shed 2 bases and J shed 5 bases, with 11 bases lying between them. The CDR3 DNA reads TGTGCCAGCAGCTTTTTCACCAGGGATCAGCCCCAGCATTTT. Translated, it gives CASSFFTRDQPQHF. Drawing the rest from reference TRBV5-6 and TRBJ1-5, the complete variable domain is DAGVTQSPTHLIKTRGQQVTLRCSPKSGHDTVSWYQQALGQGPQFIFQYYEEEERQRGNFPDRFSGHQFPNYSSELNVNALLLGDSALYLCASSFFTRDQPQHFGDGTRLSIL.

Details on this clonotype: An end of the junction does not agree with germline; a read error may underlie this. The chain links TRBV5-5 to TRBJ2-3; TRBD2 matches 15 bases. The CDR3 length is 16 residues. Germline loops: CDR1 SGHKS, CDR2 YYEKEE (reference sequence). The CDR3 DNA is TGTGCCATCAGCCTCGGGACTAGCGGGAGGACACATACGCAGTATTTT. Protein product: CAISLGTSGRTHTQYF.

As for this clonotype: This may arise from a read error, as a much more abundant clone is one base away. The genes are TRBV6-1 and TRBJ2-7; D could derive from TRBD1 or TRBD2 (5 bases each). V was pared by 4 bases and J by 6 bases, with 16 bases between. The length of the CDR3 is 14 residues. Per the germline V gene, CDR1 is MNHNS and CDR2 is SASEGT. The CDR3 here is CASSGDPSGGEQYF. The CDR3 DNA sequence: TGTGCCAGCAGTGGAGACCCCTCTGGGGGCGAGCAGTACTTC.